This T cell receptor (beta chain) came from a study of neurological immune-mediated disorders. Sequencing runs each generated in excess of 180 million TCR-beta sequences derived from 15-18 subjects. TCRdb analysed the 5' RACE reads with MiXCR anew, one entry per CDR3 protein. The sample contains some 50,000 distinct CDR3 sequences, roughly 24% of which appear only once. The table lists this clonotype with many counts. The sequence derives from a woman in her seventies in good health. Sequencing used PBMCs.

The CDR3 loop is CASSFGDYEQYF. CDR3 nucleotide sequence: TGCGCCAGCAGCTTTGGAGATTACGAGCAGTACTTC. The chain couples TRBV5-1 to TRBJ2-7; D not resolved. This CDR3 region has 12 residues. V shed 2 bases and J shed 4 bases, with 7 bases lying between them. The germline CDR1 and CDR2 sequences are SGHRS and YFSETQ.